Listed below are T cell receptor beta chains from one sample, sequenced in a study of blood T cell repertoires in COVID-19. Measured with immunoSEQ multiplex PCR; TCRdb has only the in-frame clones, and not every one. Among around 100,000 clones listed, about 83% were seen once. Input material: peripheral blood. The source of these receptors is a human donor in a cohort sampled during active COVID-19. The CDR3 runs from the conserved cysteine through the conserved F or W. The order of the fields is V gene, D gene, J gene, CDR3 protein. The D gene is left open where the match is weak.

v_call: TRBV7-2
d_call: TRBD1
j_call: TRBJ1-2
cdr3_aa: CASSVGTGGAIYGYTF

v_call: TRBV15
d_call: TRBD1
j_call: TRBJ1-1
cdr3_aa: CATSRDDRQGGWLNTEAFF

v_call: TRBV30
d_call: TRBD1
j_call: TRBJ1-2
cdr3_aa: CAWSVQGAGGYTF

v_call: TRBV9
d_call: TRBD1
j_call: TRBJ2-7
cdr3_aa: CASSARTGAYEQYF

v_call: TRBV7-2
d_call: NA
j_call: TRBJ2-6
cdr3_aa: CASSLGGPGANVLTF

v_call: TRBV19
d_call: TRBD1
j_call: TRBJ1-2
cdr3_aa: CASSTQTGSSSGYTF

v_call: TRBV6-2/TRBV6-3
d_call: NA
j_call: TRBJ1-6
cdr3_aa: CASSTFRDTNSPLHF

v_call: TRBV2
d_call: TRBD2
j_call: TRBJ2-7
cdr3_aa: CASRPGGRYEQYF

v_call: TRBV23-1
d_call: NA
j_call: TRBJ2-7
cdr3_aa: CASSQPPVVEQYF

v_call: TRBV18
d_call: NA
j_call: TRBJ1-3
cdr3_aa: CASSPNSSGNTIYF

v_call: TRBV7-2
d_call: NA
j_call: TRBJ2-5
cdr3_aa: CASSSLGRIPETQYF

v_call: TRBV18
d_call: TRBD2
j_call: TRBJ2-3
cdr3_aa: CASSPVMSSGRNTDTQYF

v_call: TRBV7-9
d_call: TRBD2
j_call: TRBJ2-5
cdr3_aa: CASSLARGAGETQYF

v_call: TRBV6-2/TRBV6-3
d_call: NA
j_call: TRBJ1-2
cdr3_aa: CASSPTGPGYTF

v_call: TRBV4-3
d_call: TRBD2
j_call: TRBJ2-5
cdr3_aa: CASSPGPRGVETQYF

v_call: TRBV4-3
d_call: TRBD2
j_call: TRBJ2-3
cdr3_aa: CASSQGSGKGTDTQYF

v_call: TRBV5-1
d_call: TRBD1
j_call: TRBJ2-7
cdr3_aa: CASSLGGQYYEQYF

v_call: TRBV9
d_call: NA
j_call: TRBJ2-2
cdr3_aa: CASSVTDTTGELFF

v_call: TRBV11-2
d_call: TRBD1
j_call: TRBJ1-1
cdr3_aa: CASRPGQGRAEAFF

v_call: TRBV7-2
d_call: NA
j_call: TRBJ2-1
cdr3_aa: CASSFSGEQFF

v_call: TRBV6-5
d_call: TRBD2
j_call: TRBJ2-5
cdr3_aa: CASRAPGGQETQYF

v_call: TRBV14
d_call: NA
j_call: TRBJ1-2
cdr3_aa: CASSLREGFYGYTF

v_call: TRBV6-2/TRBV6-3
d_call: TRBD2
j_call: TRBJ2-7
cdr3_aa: CASSLGLAGGRSYEQYF

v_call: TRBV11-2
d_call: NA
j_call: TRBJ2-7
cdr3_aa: CASSFIEYEQYF

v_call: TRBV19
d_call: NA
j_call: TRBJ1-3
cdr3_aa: CASRTTVSGNTIYF

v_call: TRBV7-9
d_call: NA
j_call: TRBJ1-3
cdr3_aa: CASSFSAGNTIYF

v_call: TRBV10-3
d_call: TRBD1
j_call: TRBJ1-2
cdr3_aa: CAISGTGTAYGYTF

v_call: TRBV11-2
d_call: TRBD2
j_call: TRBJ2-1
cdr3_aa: CASRKLAGGSNEQFF

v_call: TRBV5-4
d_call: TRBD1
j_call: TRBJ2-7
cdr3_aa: CASSLAGGQGFYEQYF

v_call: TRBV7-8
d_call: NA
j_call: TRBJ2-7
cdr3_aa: CASSLVGSGYEQYF

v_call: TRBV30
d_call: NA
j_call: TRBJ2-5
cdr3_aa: CAWSPGGGSVETQYF

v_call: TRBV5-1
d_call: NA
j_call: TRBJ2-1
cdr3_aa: CASSGSVLSYNEQFF

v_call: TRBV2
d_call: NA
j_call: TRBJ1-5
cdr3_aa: CASSRGSNQPQHF

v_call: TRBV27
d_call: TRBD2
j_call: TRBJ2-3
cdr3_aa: CASSLSGVGDTQYF

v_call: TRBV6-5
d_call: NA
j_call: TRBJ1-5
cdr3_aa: CASRRNQPQHF

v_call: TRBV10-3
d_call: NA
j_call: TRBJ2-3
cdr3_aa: CAISWSGDTQYF

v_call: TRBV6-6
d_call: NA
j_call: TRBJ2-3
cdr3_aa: CASWDFTDTQYF

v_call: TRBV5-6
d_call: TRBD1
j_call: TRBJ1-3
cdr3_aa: CASSRDRGSGNTIYF

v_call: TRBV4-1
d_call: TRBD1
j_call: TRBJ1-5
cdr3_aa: CASSQGDSMSNQPQHF

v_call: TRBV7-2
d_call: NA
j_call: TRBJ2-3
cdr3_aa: CASSLDGGTDTQYF

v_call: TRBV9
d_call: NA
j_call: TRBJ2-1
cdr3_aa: CATSTGGHEQFF

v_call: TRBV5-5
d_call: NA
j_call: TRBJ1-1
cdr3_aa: CASSLYRDTRGTEAFF

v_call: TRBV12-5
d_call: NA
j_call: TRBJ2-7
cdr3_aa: CASGLNSPSKSEQYF

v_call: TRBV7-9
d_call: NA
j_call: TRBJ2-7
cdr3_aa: CASSPEASVVRYEQYF

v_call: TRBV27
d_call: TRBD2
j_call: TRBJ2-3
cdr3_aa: CASSYERGGSDTQYF

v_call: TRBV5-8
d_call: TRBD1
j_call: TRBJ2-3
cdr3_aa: CASSSPLRGRVTDTQYF

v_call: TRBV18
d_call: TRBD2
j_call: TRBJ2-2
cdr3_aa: CASSRELAEITGELFF

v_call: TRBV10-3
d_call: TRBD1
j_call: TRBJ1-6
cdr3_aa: CASALGQAENSPLHF

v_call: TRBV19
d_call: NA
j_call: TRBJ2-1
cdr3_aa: CASTKAGRQLNEQFF

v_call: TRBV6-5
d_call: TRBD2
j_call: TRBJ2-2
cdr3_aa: CASSRGRTNTGELFF

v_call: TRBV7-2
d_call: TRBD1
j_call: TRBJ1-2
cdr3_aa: CASSLDGQGVGYTF

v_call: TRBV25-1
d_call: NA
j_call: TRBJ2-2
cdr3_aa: CASARMRVAKTNTGELFF